This T cell receptor (beta chain) was sequenced in a study of PD-L1 blockade in urothelial cancer. Study in general: About nine tenths of the roughly 29 patients were men who had bladder-origin urothelial cancer. As for prior chemotherapy regimens, patients had received 0 to 3. Blood analyses occurred 3 weeks (second dose) and 6 weeks post treatment start.

Sequenced by immunoSEQ multiplex PCR; TCRdb stores in-frame clones only, minus some. Found here are roughly 100,000 clones, roughly 85% of them singletons; the top ten hold 8.4%. Time point: peripheral blood 6 weeks after treatment start. Unmatched junction bases numbered 1, after V lost 7 bases and J lost 2 bases. CDR1 is ENHRY and CDR2 is SYGVKD in the germline V gene. This CDR3 spans 13 amino acids. The TCR comes from a man between 65 and 85 years old with urothelial cancer. V gene TRBV10-3 combines with J gene TRBJ2-7; 11 nucleotides agree with TRBD2. Sequencing was performed on PBMCs, taken around atezolizumab (anti-PD-L1) treatment. The CDR3 bases are TGTGCCATCACTAGCGGGAGGCCCTACGAGCAGTACTTC. Translating gives CAITSGRPYEQYF.